This entry lists 18 T cell receptor beta chains sequenced from one sample in a study of blood T cell repertoires in COVID-19. TCRdb's copy holds only in-frame clones and misses some; the assay was immunoSEQ multiplex PCR. This sample carries about 100,000 clones, roughly 85% of them seen once, and the ten largest clones take about 1.8%. Sequencing used peripheral blood. These receptors all stem from a woman aged 70-85 years with active or convalescent COVID-19.

This sequence joins TRBV30 and TRBJ2-1; TRBD1 agrees at 8 bases. The CDR3 is 13 residues long. J lost 13 bases, V lost 2 bases, and 10 bases had no gene match. Germline-derived CDR1 and CDR2 are GTSNPN and SVGIG (reference sequence). The CDR3 protein is CAWSFGEDRDQFF. The CDR3 region has the DNA TGTGCCTGGAGTTTCGGCGAGGACAGGGATCAGTTCTTC.

The chain combines TRBV6-4 with TRBJ1-2; 8 nucleotides match TRBD1. Trimming removed 2 bases from V and 6 bases from J; junction bases left unmatched: 11. Germline V gene sequence: CDR1 MRHNA, CDR2 SNTAGT. The CDR3 has 16 amino acids. CDR3 coding DNA: TGTGCCAGCAGTGACCCTTGGACAGGGCGGTTGGATGGCTACACCTTC. Its protein product is CASSDPWTGRLDGYTF.

V and J are TRBV20-1 and TRBJ2-3, with TRBD2 matching 9 bases. The ends lost 3 bases at V and 6 bases at J; junction bases unmatched: 4. The CDR3 is made up of 13 amino acids. Germline CDR1 DFQATT, CDR2 SNEGSKA (reference sequence). For the CDR3, the DNA is TGCAGTGCTAGTAGAAGCGGGGGGGATACGCAGTATTTT. Its translation: CSASRSGGDTQYF.

The rearrangement links TRBV6-5 to TRBJ2-1, with 9 bases fitting TRBD2. After removal of 7 bases from V and 5 bases from J, the junction contained 3 bases not matched to a gene. This CDR3 spans 13 amino acids. Germline CDR1 reads MNHEY; CDR2 reads SVGAGI. CDR3 nucleotides: TGTGCCAGCAAACTAGCGGGTAACAATGAGCAGTTCTTC. Its translation: CASKLAGNNEQFF.

The chain carries TRBV6-2 or TRBV6-3 and TRBJ1-5; 7 bases agree with TRBD1. CDR1 is MNHEY and CDR2 is SVGEGT in the germline V gene. The CDR3 is 15 residues long. V was clipped by 2 bases and J by 15 bases; unmatched bases: 16. The CDR3 region is CASSYGGTENAPGHF. The CDR3 nucleotides read TGTGCCAGCAGTTACGGCGGGACAGAAAACGCCCCAGGGCATTTT.

This clone was observed a handful of times. This chain connects TRBV2 to TRBJ2-2; 7 bases are shared with TRBD2. The J segment lost 3 bases and the V segment lost 4 bases, leaving 5 bases of the junction unmatched. This CDR3 comprises 15 residues. CDR1 SNHLY and CDR2 FYNNEI come from the germline V gene. CDR3 region: CASSGRGRDTGELFF. Written as DNA, the CDR3 is TGTGCCAGCAGTGGTCGCGGGAGAGACACCGGGGAGCTGTTTTTT.

V is TRBV11-2 and J is TRBJ2-7; D unresolved. There are 15 residues in the CDR3. Trimming shortened V by 1 base and J by 3 bases, and 13 bases separated the two germline ends. Looked up from germline, CDR1 is SGHAT and CDR2 is FQNNGV. The CDR3 is CASSLVRGENYEQYF. CDR3 nucleotide sequence: TGTGCCAGCAGCTTAGTTCGTGGAGAGAACTACGAGCAGTACTTC. The whole variable domain, filled in from reference TRBV11-2 and TRBJ2-7, reads EAGVAQSPRYKIIEKRQSVAFWCNPISGHATLYWYQQILGQGPKLLIQFQNNGVVDDSQLPKDRFSAERLKGVDSTLKIQPAKLEDSAVYLCASSLVRGENYEQYFGPGTRLTVT.

A single count supports this clone. The chain carries TRBV24-1 and TRBJ2-1, with D unclear. Trimming removed 5 bases at V and 7 bases at J, with 5 bases between. Germline assignment: CDR1 KGHDR and CDR2 SFDVKD. CDR3 size: 11 residues. CDR3 sequence reads: CATSVGNEQFF. In nucleotides, the CDR3 is TGTGCCACCAGTGTCGGTAATGAGCAGTTCTTC.

This clone occurred a few times. V and J are TRBV5-5 and TRBJ2-1; D possibly corresponds to TRBD2 (6 bases). The CDR3 contains 15 residues. V lost 3 bases to trimming and J lost 6 bases, with 16 bases between them. Germline V gene lookup returns CDR1 SGHKS and CDR2 YYEKEE (reference sequence). CDR3 sequence (DNA): TGTGCCAGCAGCTGGGGACTGCTCCCTCCCAATGAGCAGTTCTTC. Translating gives CASSWGLLPPNEQFF.

This chain uses TRBV6-5 with TRBJ1-1, with D tentatively TRBD1 (5 bases). The CDR3 is made up of 12 amino acids. The ends were cut back, 6 bases at V and 3 bases at J, with 8 bases in the middle. The germline V gene encodes CDR1 MNHEY and CDR2 SVGAGI. The DNA for the CDR3 is TGTGCCAGCAGAGGGGATTACACTGAAGCTTTCTTT. Translated: CASRGDYTEAFF.

The chain is built from TRBV5-6 and TRBJ2-3; 7 nucleotides match TRBD1. Losses at the gene ends were 5 bases for V and 4 bases for J; bases not matched to a gene: 10. CDR1 is SGHDT and CDR2 is YYEEEE in the germline V gene. CDR3 size: 15 residues. The CDR3 here is CASRGPRQGPDTQYF. As DNA, the CDR3 is TGTGCCAGCAGGGGCCCAAGACAGGGCCCAGATACGCAGTATTTT. Looking up the rest from reference TRBV5-6 and TRBJ2-3 gives the full variable domain: DAGVTQSPTHLIKTRGQQVTLRCSPKSGHDTVSWYQQALGQGPQFIFQYYEEEERQRGNFPDRFSGHQFPNYSSELNVNALLLGDSALYLCASRGPRQGPDTQYFGPGTRLTVL.

This chain uses TRBV18 with TRBJ2-3; 12 bases align to TRBD2. The CDR3 loop spans 16 amino acids. V shed 3 bases, J shed 6 bases, and the junction held 7 bases outside the gene matches. Looked up from germline, CDR1 is KGHSH and CDR2 is LQKENI. CDR3 nucleotide sequence: TGTGCCAGCTCACCTGGACTAGCGGGGTCGGGGGATACGCAGTATTTT. Protein sequence: CASSPGLAGSGDTQYF.

The V and J genes are TRBV28 and TRBJ1-2; 7 nucleotides align to TRBD1. There are 14 residues in the CDR3. Per the germline V gene, CDR1 is MDHEN and CDR2 is SYDVKM. The V gene end was trimmed by 6 bases and the J gene end by 2 bases; junction bases not matched to a gene: 6. In DNA form, the CDR3 reads TGTGCCAGCAGCATTAGACAGGGAAACTATGGCTACACCTTC. Its protein is CASSIRQGNYGYTF.

The chain links TRBV6-2 or TRBV6-3 to TRBJ2-7; D is possibly TRBD1 (5 bases). The CDR3 totals 14 residues. Trimming pared 6 bases from V and 5 bases from J, leaving 17 bases between. Germline-derived CDR1 and CDR2 are MNHEY and SVGEGT. The CDR3 DNA reads as TGTGCCAGCAGCCTCAACGGGCGGACAAACGAGCAGTACTTC. Its translation: CASSLNGRTNEQYF.

V is TRBV10-3 and J is TRBJ2-3; 9 bases align to TRBD2. The V gene end was trimmed by 0 bases and the J gene end by 2 bases; junction bases not matched to a gene: 3. The CDR3 runs to 16 residues. Germline CDR1 reads ENHRY; CDR2 reads SYGVKD. CDR3: CAISESPSGVTDTQYF. The CDR3 DNA reads TGTGCCATCAGTGAGTCCCCTAGCGGGGTCACAGATACGCAGTATTTT.

Only one count was recorded for this clone. The chain links TRBV19 to TRBJ1-1, with TRBD1 as a possible D gene (6 bases). The V end was cut by 8 bases, the J end by 1 base, with 14 bases between. Looked up from germline, CDR1 is LNHDA and CDR2 is SQIVND (reference sequence). This CDR3 is 14 amino acids long. The CDR3: CASRQGWANTEAFF. The CDR3 bases are TGTGCCAGTCGTCAGGGGTGGGCGAACACTGAAGCTTTCTTT.

The genes are TRBV27 and TRBJ2-7, with TRBD1 matching over 7 bases. The CDR3 consists of 14 residues. Germline trimming cut 6 bases from V and 2 bases from J; bases unmatched to any gene: 7. Germline lookup yields CDR1 MNHEY and CDR2 SMNVEV (reference sequence). The CDR3 region is CASSPWDSTYEQYF. The CDR3 DNA reads TGTGCCAGCAGCCCTTGGGACAGTACCTACGAGCAGTACTTC.

J is TRBJ2-3 and V is TRBV5-4; D is unresolved. The CDR3 spans 13 residues. V was cut by 4 bases and J by 4 bases, with 10 bases left in between. Germline V CDR1 and CDR2: SGHNT, YYREEE (reference sequence). The chain's CDR3 is CASSPPRADTQYF. In DNA, the CDR3 is TGTGCCAGCAGCCCCCCCCGCGCAGATACGCAGTATTTT. The whole variable domain, filled in from reference TRBV5-4 and TRBJ2-3, reads ETGVTQSPTHLIKTRGQQVTLRCSSQSGHNTVSWYQQALGQGPQFIFQYYREEENGRGNFPPRFSGLQFPNYSSELNVNALELDDSALYLCASSPPRADTQYFGPGTRLTVL.